This T cell receptor (beta chain) was identified in a study of T cell repertoires in cytomegalovirus infection. Looking at the study overall: From public TCR beta signatures came an indication of both CMV infection and matching HLA type.

As concerns this clonotype: Its antigen is as yet unknown.

TCRdb fed the reads into MiXCR, producing one record per CDR3 protein. The data hold around 270,000 distinct CDR3 sequences, with over 8% observed a single time. The length of the CDR3 is 13 residues. V was trimmed by 10 bases and J by 6 bases, leaving 17 bases between them. Germline V lookup: CDR1 SEHNR, CDR2 FQNEAQ (reference sequence). Study findings and constraints: Identification of carriers of CMV plus the relevant HLA was performed using cumulative public TCR beta family frequency. HLA-C-restricted CMV-specific TCR beta clonotypes prevailed in the ex vivo response.

The receptor was isolated from a human donor in good health (CMV status not recorded). Some clones in this sample may be carry-over from other donors' samples. The chain joins TRBV7-9 to TRBJ2-3, with D maybe TRBD1 (6 bases). Material for sequencing was PBMCs. DNA of the CDR3: TGTGCCACCCGAGGGGGTACGTGGGATACGCAGTATTTT. Translated: CATRGGTWDTQYF.